Included here is one TCR beta chain sequence, with context. V was trimmed by 0 bases and J by 1 base, leaving 4 bases between them. This CDR3 contains 14 residues. CDR1 is LGHNA and CDR2 is YNFKEQ in the germline V gene. The record originates from a study of quantifying T cell responses using KT2 cells. Study background: RNA was reverse transcribed with TCR alpha and beta constant-region primers. The T4 ligation step was estimated to exceed 9% efficiency under optimum conditions. A predetermined fluorescence threshold ended the second PCR, run as a qPCR.

An oligo carrying a UMI was ligated to the cDNA 3' end. An equimolar mix of RC1.1 and RC1.2 primed the beta chain across TRBC1 and TRBC2. MiXCR was run by TCRdb on the UMI-ligation and nested PCR reads, yielding one entry per CDR3 protein. The table has approximately 50,000 distinct CDR3 sequences, about 9.9% seen once. KT2, a clone with a known TCR, was spiked into unfractionated PBMC. A range of KT2-to-PBMC ratios was made using fixed PBMC numbers. Material: PBMCs spiked with cells of the T cell clone KT2. This sequence joins TRBV4-2 and TRBJ2-4; D unresolved. The receptor was isolated from a human donor. The CDR3 protein is CASSQDQAKNIQYF. CDR3 in DNA: TGTGCCAGCAGCCAAGATCAGGCCAAAAACATTCAGTACTTC.